A single sample gave rise to the 13 T cell receptor beta chains below, sequenced in a study of T cells after somatic rescue of genetic block. The data were produced by immunoSEQ multiplex PCR, yet TCRdb's version contains in-frame clones alone and is incomplete. The table records some 67,000 clones, 92% of them present only once. Sequencing used peripheral blood mononuclear cells (PBMCs). These receptors were taken from a man aged 35-49 years.

The chain is built from TRBV6-1 and TRBJ2-5; D is ambiguous. V was clipped by 3 bases and J by 3 bases, with 8 bases between them. This CDR3 has 13 amino acids. CDR1 is MNHNS, CDR2 SASEGT, per germline. This chain's CDR3 is CASSEGRKETQYF. CDR3 nucleotides: TGTGCCAGCAGTGAGGGCCGGAAAGAGACCCAGTACTTC.

The chain uses TRBV5-1 and TRBJ1-2, with TRBD1 as a possible D gene (5 bases). V was trimmed by 4 bases and J by 4 bases, leaving 11 bases between them. Per the germline V gene, CDR1 is SGHRS and CDR2 is YFSETQ. This CDR3 spans 13 amino acids. The CDR3 DNA reads TGCGCCAGCAGCGCCGACGGGGGCTATGGCTACACCTTC. It translates to CASSADGGYGYTF.

Of note for this clone: Relative to the germline gene, one junction end is altered; a read error may explain this. The chain links TRBV7-7 to TRBJ2-1; tentative D call: TRBD1 (6 bases). Germline V lookup: CDR1 SSHAT, CDR2 FNYEAQ (reference sequence). The CDR3 loop spans 14 amino acids. The CDR3 region is CASSPRGGGNEQFF. CDR3 DNA: TGTGCTAGCAGCCCGCGTGGGGGCGGGAATGAGCAGTTCTTC.

CDR3 loop: CASSPPAGRNTEAFF. The CDR3 DNA follows: TGTGCCAGCTCACCTCCCGCGGGACGGAACACTGAAGCTTTCTTT. The V gene is TRBV18, the J gene TRBJ1-1, with D tentatively TRBD1 (5 bases). Germline V gene data show CDR1 as KGHSH and CDR2 as LQKENI. V dropped 3 bases and J dropped 1 base, with 12 bases sitting between them. The CDR3 loop spans 15 amino acids.

The chain employs TRBV11-2 and TRBJ2-1, with a tentative D call TRBD2 (7 bases). The CDR3 is 16 amino acids. Per germline, CDR1 SGHAT and CDR2 FQNNGV. Trimming took off 4 bases at V and 3 bases at J, with 16 bases between the two ends. This CDR3 is CASSSPRGANYNEQFF. CDR3 in DNA: TGTGCCAGCAGCTCCCCCCGGGGGGCTAACTACAATGAGCAGTTCTTC.

The chain carries TRBV9 and TRBJ2-1, with D uncertain. The CDR3 runs to 16 residues. Germline CDR1 is SGDLS and CDR2 is YYNGEE. Trimming pared 0 bases from V and 2 bases from J, leaving 12 bases between. DNA of the CDR3: TGTGCCAGCAGCGTAGAGGTACTACTGCCCTACAATGAGCAGTTCTTC. It is translated as CASSVEVLLPYNEQFF.

The chain is built from TRBV18 and TRBJ2-7; D may be TRBD2 (5 bases). CDR3 length: 14 residues. From germline, CDR1 is KGHSH and CDR2 LQKENI. Trimming left V 6 bases short and J 2 bases short, with 14 bases between. The CDR3 DNA reads TGTGCCAGCTCCCATACTAGGGAAACCTACGAGCAGTACTTC. As protein: CASSHTRETYEQYF.

This chain uses TRBV18 with TRBJ2-3; 7 bases line up with TRBD1. The CDR3 loop spans 16 amino acids. In germline, CDR1 is KGHSH, CDR2 LQKENI. Trimming at V came to 5 bases and at J to 3 bases, leaving 11 bases not matched to a gene. The CDR3 region is CASSKKTGLGTDTQYF. The CDR3 DNA sequence: TGTGCCAGCTCAAAAAAGACAGGGCTGGGGACAGATACGCAGTATTTT.

CDR3 region: CASSLTPWSNQPQHF. The CDR3 DNA reads as TGTGCCAGCAGCTTGACGCCCTGGAGCAATCAGCCCCAGCATTTT. The chain joins TRBV5-5 to TRBJ1-5; D unclear. Germline V gene sequence: CDR1 SGHKS, CDR2 YYEKEE (reference sequence). Between the trimmed V and J ends, which lost 1 base and 1 base, there was a span of 9 bases. The CDR3 spans 15 residues.

The chain couples TRBV7-8 to TRBJ2-5; 9 bases map to TRBD1. V shed 6 bases, J shed 2 bases, and the junction held 4 bases outside the gene matches. CDR3 length: 14 amino acids. Germline CDR1 reads SGHVS; CDR2 reads FQNEAQ. In DNA, the CDR3 is TGTGCCAGCAGAAGGGGGACAGGGCAAGAGACCCAGTACTTC. Translating gives CASRRGTGQETQYF.

V and J are TRBV10-3 and TRBJ2-7; D might be TRBD1 or TRBD2, each matching 5 bases. CDR1 is ENHRY, CDR2 SYGVKD, per germline. The CDR3 consists of 15 residues. V gave up 2 bases and J gave up 2 bases, with 13 bases separating them. CDR3 residues: CAISEGTTATYEQYF. DNA for the CDR3: TGTGCCATCAGTGAGGGGACGACGGCGACCTACGAGCAGTACTTC.

This chain connects TRBV28 to TRBJ2-1; possibly TRBD1 for D (5 bases). Germline V gives CDR1 MDHEN, CDR2 SYDVKM. The V gene lost 4 bases and the J gene lost 4 bases, with 17 bases spanning the gap. This CDR3 is built from 16 residues. CDR3 nucleotide sequence: TGTGCCAGCAGTTCACCCGTCCGTGGGGCATACAATGAGCAGTTCTTC. Translated: CASSSPVRGAYNEQFF.

The genes are TRBV19 and TRBJ2-1; D is uncertain. CDR1 and CDR2 from the germline V gene are LNHDA and SQIVND (reference sequence). Trimming shortened V by 3 bases and J by 8 bases, and 5 bases separated the two germline ends. CDR3 length: 11 residues. This CDR3 is CASSIIDEQFF. CDR3 DNA sequence: TGTGCCAGTAGTATTATCGATGAGCAGTTCTTC.